These 17 T cell receptor beta chains were all obtained from the same sample, sequenced in a study of PD-1 blockade in classical Hodgkin lymphoma. TCRdb's copy holds only in-frame clones and misses some; the assay was immunoSEQ multiplex PCR. The sample contains over 25,000 clones, 89% of which appear only once. Time point in this sample: newly diagnosed, previously untreated cHL patient sample. Negative selection with magnetic separation was used to purify CD4+ T cells from thawed PBMCs. Sequenced material: CD4+ T cells from blood. The source of these receptors is a human donor with classical Hodgkin lymphoma.

The DNA for the CDR3 is TGCGCCAGCAGGTTGACTAGCGGGAGCGATTACAATGAGCAGTTCTTC. It translates to CASRLTSGSDYNEQFF. The V call is TRBV5-1, the J call TRBJ2-1; 12 bases align to TRBD2. CDR3 size: 16 residues. The V gene end was trimmed by 5 bases and the J gene end by 4 bases; junction bases not matched to a gene: 7. CDR1 SGHRS and CDR2 YFSETQ come from the germline V gene.

The chain combines TRBV5-1 with TRBJ1-3, with 9 bases lining up with TRBD1. The CDR3 totals 15 residues. CDR1 and CDR2 from the germline V gene are SGHRS and YFSETQ. The ends lost 0 bases at V and 2 bases at J; junction bases unmatched: 0. The CDR3, as DNA: TGCGCCAGCAGCTTGGGACAGGGGGCTGGAAACACCATATATTTT. Protein sequence: CASSLGQGAGNTIYF.

The genes are TRBV10-3 and TRBJ1-2; TRBD1 is a possible D gene (5 bases). This CDR3 contains 13 residues. From germline, CDR1 is ENHRY and CDR2 SYGVKD. The V gene lost 6 bases and the J gene lost 3 bases, with 11 bases spanning the gap. CDR3 bases: TGTGCCATCAGCCCCCCGGGGGACTATGGCTACACCTTC. Residues: CAISPPGDYGYTF.

The chain joins TRBV10-3 to TRBJ2-4; D is unclear. CDR1 and CDR2 from the germline V gene are ENHRY and SYGVKD. V was cut by 0 bases and J by 0 bases, with 9 bases left in between. The CDR3 spans 16 residues. CDR3: CAISESGAIAKNIQYF. The CDR3, as DNA: TGTGCCATCAGTGAGTCAGGTGCGATAGCCAAAAACATTCAGTACTTC.

The gene calls are TRBV6-1 and TRBJ2-1, with D unclear. Trimming pared 8 bases from V and 1 base from J, leaving 12 bases between. The CDR3 runs to 14 residues. Germline CDR1 and CDR2: MNHNS and SASEGT. CDR3 loop: CASRQSGSYNEQFF. CDR3 nucleotide sequence: TGTGCCAGCCGTCAATCGGGTTCCTACAATGAGCAGTTCTTC.

The genes are TRBV20-1 and TRBJ2-1; D is uncertain. V was pared by 6 bases and J by 4 bases, with 7 bases between. From germline, CDR1 is DFQATT and CDR2 SNEGSKA (reference sequence). This CDR3 has 11 amino acids. The CDR3 region is CSARSYNEQFF. The CDR3 DNA reads TGCAGTGCCCGCTCATACAATGAGCAGTTCTTC.

The chain uses TRBV7-2 and TRBJ2-2; D call uncertain. Trimming left V 1 base short and J 1 base short, with 4 bases between. The CDR3 contains 14 residues. Germline CDR1 reads SGHTA; CDR2 reads FQGNSA. CDR3 in DNA: TGTGCCAGCAGCTTAGGTTTGAACACCGGGGAGCTGTTTTTT. Its translation is CASSLGLNTGELFF. Full variable domain (missing parts from reference TRBV7-2 and TRBJ2-2): GAGVSQSPSNKVTEKGKDVELRCDPISGHTALYWYRQSLGQGLEFLIYFQGNSAPDKSGLPSDRFSAERTGGSVSTLTIQRTQQEDSAVYLCASSLGLNTGELFFGEGSRLTVL.

The J gene is TRBJ2-1, the V gene TRBV10-3; 7 bases agree with TRBD2. From germline, CDR1 is ENHRY and CDR2 SYGVKD. Trimming at V came to 4 bases and at J to 8 bases, leaving 2 bases not matched to a gene. The CDR3 consists of 12 residues. The CDR3 loop reads CAISGGGYEQFF. The CDR3 DNA follows: TGTGCCATCAGTGGCGGGGGTTATGAGCAGTTCTTC.

The chain has TRBV9 and TRBJ2-3; TRBD2 matches at 11 bases. V was clipped by 4 bases and J by 4 bases; unmatched bases: 5. This CDR3 spans 15 amino acids. Germline V gives CDR1 SGDLS, CDR2 YYNGEE. The CDR3 loop is CASSKTSGIADTQYF. CDR3 nucleotide sequence: TGTGCCAGCAGCAAGACTAGCGGGATTGCAGATACGCAGTATTTT.

This chain uses TRBV11-2 with TRBJ2-5; D gene ambiguous. V was trimmed by 1 base and J by 5 bases, leaving 8 bases between them. Germline V gene data show CDR1 as SGHAT and CDR2 as FQNNGV. The CDR3 has 13 amino acids. The CDR3 coding sequence is TGTGCCAGCAGCTTAGGGGATGTTGAGACCCAGTACTTC. It specifies CASSLGDVETQYF.

CDR3 residues: CASSQRSSNQPQHF. DNA of the CDR3: TGTGCCAGCTCACAAAGGTCTAGCAATCAGCCCCAGCATTTT. The rearrangement links TRBV18 to TRBJ1-5, with D hard to call. V was pared by 4 bases and J by 0 bases, with 7 bases between. The CDR3 sequence is 14 residues long. CDR1 and CDR2 (germline): KGHSH, LQKENI.

This clone has just one count. The genes are TRBV4-1 and TRBJ2-1; 14 nucleotides match TRBD2. This CDR3 has 18 amino acids. Trimming cost V 4 bases and J 9 bases; bases outside gene matches: 14. The V gene's germline CDR1 is MGHRA and CDR2 YSYEKL. CDR3 coding DNA: TGCGCCAGCAGCCGTCCCTTTCCGGGACTAGCGGGAGTTGGTGAGCAGTTCTTC. Its protein is CASSRPFPGLAGVGEQFF.

CDR3 nucleotides: TGTGCCAGCAGTTCCACAGATACGCAGTATTTT. It encodes CASSSTDTQYF. The chain employs TRBV2 and TRBJ2-3; D is uncertain. Deletions cut 5 bases from V and 2 bases from J, with 2 bases between. The CDR3 sequence is 11 residues long. Germline V lookup: CDR1 SNHLY, CDR2 FYNNEI.

The rearrangement links TRBV7-9 to TRBJ2-7; 14 bases match TRBD2. Per the germline V gene, CDR1 is SEHNR and CDR2 is FQNEAQ (reference sequence). Trimming removed 5 bases from V and 6 bases from J; junction bases left unmatched: 9. This CDR3 spans 16 amino acids. This CDR3 reads CASSPPGLAGAIEQYF. DNA of the CDR3: TGTGCCAGCAGCCCTCCGGGACTAGCGGGAGCGATCGAGCAGTACTTC. Full variable domain (rest looked up from reference TRBV7-9 and TRBJ2-7): DTGVSQNPRHKITKRGQNVTFRCDPISEHNRLYWYRQTLGQGPEFLTYFQNEAQLEKSRLLSDRFSAERPKGSFSTLEIQRTEQGDSAMYLCASSPPGLAGAIEQYFGPGTRLTVT.

The chain is built from TRBV28 and TRBJ1-4; the D gene is possibly TRBD1 (5 bases). CDR3 length: 15 residues. The germline V and J ends were trimmed by 3 bases and 4 bases, with 12 bases remaining between them. Germline loops: CDR1 MDHEN, CDR2 SYDVKM. CDR3 in amino acids: CASSFSGTDNEKLFF. The CDR3 region has the DNA TGTGCCAGCAGTTTCTCCGGGACGGATAATGAAAAACTGTTTTTT.

This chain connects TRBV10-3 to TRBJ1-2; D might be TRBD1 (6 bases). This CDR3 spans 14 amino acids. V was shortened by 0 bases and J by 6 bases, with 11 bases between the two germline ends. Per the germline V gene, CDR1 is ENHRY and CDR2 is SYGVKD. This chain's CDR3 is CAISESGKGDGYTF. In nucleotides, the CDR3 is TGTGCCATCAGTGAGTCCGGAAAGGGGGATGGCTACACCTTC.

The chain uses TRBV5-4 and TRBJ1-2, with TRBD1 matching 7 bases. Per germline, CDR1 SGHNT and CDR2 YYREEE (reference sequence). The V and J ends lost 3 bases and 8 bases, in that order; junction bases with no gene match: 13. The CDR3 spans 15 residues. CDR3 region: CASSSTPGQTRGYTF. Written as DNA, the CDR3 is TGTGCCAGCAGCTCCACACCGGGACAGACTAGGGGCTACACCTTC.